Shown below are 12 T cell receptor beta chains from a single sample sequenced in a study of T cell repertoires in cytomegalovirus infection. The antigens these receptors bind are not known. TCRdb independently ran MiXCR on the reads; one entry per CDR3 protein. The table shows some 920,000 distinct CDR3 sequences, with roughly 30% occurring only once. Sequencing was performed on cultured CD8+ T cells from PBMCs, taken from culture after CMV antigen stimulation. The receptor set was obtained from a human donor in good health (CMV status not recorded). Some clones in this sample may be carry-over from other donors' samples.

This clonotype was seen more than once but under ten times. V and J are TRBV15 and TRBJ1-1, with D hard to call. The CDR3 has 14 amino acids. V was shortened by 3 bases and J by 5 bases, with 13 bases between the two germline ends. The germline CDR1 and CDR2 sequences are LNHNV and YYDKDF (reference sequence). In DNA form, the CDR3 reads TGTGCCACCAGCAGGCCCGGGCCGTGGACTGAAGCTTTCTTT. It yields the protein CATSRPGPWTEAFF.

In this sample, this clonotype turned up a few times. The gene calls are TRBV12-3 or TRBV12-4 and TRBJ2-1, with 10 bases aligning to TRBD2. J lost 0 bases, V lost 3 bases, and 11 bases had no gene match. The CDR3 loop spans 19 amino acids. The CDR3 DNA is TGTGCCAGCAGTTTTCTCGGTCTAGCGGGGGATCCCTCCTACAATGAGCAGTTCTTC. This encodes CASSFLGLAGDPSYNEQFF.

The DNA for the CDR3 is TGCGCCAGCAGCTTGGCCTTGTCAGGGATGACTGAAGCTTTCTTT. Translated: CASSLALSGMTEAFF. V and J are TRBV5-1 and TRBJ1-1; TRBD1 is a possible D gene (5 bases). The ends were cut back, 0 bases at V and 5 bases at J, with 14 bases in the middle. Per the germline V gene, CDR1 is SGHRS and CDR2 is YFSETQ. This CDR3 comprises 15 residues.

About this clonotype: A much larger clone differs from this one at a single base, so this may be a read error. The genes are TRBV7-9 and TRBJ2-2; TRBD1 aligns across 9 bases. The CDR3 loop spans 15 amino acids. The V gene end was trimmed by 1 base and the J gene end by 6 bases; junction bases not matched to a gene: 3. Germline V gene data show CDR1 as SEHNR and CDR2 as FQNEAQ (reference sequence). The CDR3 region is CASSLGTGDPGELFF. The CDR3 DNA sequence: TGTGCCAGCAGCTTAGGGACAGGGGACCCCGGGGAGCTGTTTTTT.

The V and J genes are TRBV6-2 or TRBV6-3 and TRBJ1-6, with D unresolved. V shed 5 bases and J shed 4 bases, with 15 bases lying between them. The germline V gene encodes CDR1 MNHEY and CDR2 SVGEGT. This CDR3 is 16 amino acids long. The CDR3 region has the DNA TGTGCCAGCAGTCTAAAGGGCGCTCATTATAATTCACCCCTCCACTTT. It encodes CASSLKGAHYNSPLHF.

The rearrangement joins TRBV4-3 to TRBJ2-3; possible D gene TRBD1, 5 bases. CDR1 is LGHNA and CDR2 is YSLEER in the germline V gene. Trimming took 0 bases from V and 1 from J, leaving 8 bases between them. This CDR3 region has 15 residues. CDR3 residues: CASSQDSTGTDTQYF. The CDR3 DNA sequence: TGCGCCAGCAGCCAAGATTCGACAGGCACAGATACGCAGTATTTT.

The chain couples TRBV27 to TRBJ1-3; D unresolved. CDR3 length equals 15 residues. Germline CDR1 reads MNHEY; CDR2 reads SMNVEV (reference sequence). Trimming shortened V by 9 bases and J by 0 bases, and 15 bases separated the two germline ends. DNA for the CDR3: TGTGCCAGAGGCCGGGAGGCTGACTCTGGAAACACCATATATTTT. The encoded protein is CARGREADSGNTIYF.

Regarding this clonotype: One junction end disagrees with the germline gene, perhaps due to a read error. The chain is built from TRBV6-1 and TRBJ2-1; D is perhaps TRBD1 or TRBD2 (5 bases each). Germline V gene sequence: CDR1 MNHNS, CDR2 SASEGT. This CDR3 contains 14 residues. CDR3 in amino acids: CVSRGTENYNEQFF. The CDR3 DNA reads TGTGTCAGCAGAGGGACGGAGAACTACAATGAGCAGTTCTTC.

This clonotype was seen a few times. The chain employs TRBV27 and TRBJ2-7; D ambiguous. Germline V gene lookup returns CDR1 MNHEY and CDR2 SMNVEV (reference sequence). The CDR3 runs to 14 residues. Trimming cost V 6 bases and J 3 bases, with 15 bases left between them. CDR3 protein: CASSFIGQDYEQYF. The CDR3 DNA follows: TGTGCCAGCAGCTTTATCGGGCAGGACTACGAGCAGTACTTC.

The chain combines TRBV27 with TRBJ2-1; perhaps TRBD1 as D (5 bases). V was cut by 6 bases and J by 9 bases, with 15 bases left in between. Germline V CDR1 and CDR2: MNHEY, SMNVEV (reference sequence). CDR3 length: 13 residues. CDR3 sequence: CASRARGRAEQFF. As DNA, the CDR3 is TGTGCCAGCAGGGCAAGGGGCAGGGCTGAGCAGTTCTTC.

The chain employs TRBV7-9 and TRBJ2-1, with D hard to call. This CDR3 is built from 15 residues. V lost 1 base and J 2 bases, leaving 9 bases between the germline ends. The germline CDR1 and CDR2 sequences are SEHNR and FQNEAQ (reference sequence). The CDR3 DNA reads TGTGCCAGCAGCTTAGGCGCACCAACCTACAATGAGCAGTTCTTC. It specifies CASSLGAPTYNEQFF.

The CDR3 here is CSASRWTGHTGELFF. Written as DNA, the CDR3 is TGCAGTGCTAGCCGCTGGACAGGGCACACCGGGGAGCTGTTTTTT. The chain links TRBV20-1 to TRBJ2-2, with TRBD1 matching 8 bases. The germline CDR1 and CDR2 sequences are DFQATT and SNEGSKA (reference sequence). The length of the CDR3 is 15 residues. With 3 bases clipped from V and 3 bases from J, the junction kept 6 bases outside the gene matches.